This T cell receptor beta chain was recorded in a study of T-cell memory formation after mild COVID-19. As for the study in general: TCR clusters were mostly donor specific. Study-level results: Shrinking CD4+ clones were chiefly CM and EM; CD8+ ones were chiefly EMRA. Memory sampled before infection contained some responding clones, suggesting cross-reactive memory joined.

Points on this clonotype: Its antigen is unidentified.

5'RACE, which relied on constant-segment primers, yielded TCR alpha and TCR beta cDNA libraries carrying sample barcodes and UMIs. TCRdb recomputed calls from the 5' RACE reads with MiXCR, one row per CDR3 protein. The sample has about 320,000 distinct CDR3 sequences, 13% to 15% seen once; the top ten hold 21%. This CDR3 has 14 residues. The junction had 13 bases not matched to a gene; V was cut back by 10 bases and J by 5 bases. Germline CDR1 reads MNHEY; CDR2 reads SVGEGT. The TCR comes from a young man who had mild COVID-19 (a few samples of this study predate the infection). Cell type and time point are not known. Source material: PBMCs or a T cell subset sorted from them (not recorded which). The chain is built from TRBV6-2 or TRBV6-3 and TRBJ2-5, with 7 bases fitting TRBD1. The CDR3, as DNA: TGTGCCATCCACTCCTACGACAGGGATGAGACCCAGTACTTC. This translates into CAIHSYDRDETQYF.